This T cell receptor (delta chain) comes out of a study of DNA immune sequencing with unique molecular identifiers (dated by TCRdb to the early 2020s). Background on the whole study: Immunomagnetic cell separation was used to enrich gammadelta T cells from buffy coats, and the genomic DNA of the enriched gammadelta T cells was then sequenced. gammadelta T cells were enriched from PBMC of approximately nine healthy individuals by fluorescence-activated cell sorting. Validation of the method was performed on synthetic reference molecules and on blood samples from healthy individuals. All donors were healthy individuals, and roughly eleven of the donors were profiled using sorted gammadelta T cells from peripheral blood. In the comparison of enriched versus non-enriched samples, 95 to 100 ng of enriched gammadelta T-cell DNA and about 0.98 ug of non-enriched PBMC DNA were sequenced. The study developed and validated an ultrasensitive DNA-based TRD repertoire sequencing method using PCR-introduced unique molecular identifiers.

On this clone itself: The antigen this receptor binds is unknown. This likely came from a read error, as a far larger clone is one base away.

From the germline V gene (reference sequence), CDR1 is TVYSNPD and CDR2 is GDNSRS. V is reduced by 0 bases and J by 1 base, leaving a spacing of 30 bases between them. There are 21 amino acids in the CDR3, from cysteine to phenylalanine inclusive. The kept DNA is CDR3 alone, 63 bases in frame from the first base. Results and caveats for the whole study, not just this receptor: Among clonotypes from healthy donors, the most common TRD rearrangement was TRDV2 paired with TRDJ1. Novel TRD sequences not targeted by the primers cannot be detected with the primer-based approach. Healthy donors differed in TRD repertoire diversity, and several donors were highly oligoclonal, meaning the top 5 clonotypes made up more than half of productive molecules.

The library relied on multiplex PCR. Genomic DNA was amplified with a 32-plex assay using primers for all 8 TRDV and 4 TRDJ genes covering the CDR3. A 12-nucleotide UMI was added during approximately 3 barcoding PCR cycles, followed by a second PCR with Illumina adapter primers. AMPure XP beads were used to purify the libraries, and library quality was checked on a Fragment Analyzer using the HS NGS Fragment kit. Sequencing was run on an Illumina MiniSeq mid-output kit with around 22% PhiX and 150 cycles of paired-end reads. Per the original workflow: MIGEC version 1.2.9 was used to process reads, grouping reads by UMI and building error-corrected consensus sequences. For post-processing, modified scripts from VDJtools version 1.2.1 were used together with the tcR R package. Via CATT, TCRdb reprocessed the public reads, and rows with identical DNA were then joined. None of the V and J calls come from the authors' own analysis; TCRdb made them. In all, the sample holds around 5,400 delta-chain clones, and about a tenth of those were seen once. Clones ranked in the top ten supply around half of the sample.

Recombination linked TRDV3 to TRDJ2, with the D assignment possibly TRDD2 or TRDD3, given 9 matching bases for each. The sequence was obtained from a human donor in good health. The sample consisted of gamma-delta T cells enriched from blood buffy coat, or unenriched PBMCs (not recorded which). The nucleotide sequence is TGTGCCTTTAGCCTTCCTACGTCTCTCTGGGGGATTTCTTTTTTGACAGCACAACTCTTCTTT. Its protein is CAFSLPTSLWGISFLTAQLFF.